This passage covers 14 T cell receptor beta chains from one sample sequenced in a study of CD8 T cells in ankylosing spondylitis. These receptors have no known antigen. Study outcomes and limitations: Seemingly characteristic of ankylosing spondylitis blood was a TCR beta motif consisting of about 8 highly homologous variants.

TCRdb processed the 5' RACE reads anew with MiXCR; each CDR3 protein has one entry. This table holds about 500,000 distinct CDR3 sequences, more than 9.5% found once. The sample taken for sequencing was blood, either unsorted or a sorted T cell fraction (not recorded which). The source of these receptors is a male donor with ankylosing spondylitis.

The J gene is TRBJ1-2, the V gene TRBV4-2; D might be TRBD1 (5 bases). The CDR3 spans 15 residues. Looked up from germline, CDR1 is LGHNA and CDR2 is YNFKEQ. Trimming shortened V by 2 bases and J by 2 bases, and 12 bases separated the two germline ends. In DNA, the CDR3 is TGTGCCAGCAGCCAACGGGGGGTTTTCAACTATGGCTACACCTTC. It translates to CASSQRGVFNYGYTF.

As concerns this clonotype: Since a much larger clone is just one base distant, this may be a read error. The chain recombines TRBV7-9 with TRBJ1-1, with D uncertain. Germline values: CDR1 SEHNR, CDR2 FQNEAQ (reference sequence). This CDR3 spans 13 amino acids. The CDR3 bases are TGTGCCAGCAGCTTTTCGCCCGAGACTGAAGCTTTATTT. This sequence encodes CASSFSPETEALF.

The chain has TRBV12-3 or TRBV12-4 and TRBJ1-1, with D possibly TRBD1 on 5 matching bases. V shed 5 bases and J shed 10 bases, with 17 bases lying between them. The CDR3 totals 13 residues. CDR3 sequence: CASSTYRGSGAFF. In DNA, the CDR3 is TGTGCCAGCAGTACCTATCGGGGCTCGGGAGCTTTCTTT.

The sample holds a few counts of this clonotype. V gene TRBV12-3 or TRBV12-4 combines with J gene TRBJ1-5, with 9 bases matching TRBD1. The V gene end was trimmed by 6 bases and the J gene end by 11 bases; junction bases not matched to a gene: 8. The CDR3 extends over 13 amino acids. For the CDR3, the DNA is TGTGCCAGCAGACCCACGGGGACAGGGACCCAGCATTTT. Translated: CASRPTGTGTQHF.

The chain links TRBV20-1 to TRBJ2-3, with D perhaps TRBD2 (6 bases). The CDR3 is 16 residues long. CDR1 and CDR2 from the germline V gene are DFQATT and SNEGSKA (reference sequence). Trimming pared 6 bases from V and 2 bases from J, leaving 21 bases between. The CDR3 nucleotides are TGCAGTGCCCCGAGGGCGGGACTCCAGATCACAGATACGCAGTATTTT. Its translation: CSAPRAGLQITDTQYF.

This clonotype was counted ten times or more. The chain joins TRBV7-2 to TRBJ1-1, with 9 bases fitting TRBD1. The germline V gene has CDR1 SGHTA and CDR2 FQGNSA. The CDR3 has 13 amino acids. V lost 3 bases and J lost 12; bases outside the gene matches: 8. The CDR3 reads CASSLQGQGMTFF. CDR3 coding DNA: TGTGCCAGCAGCTTGCAAGGACAGGGGATGACTTTCTTT.

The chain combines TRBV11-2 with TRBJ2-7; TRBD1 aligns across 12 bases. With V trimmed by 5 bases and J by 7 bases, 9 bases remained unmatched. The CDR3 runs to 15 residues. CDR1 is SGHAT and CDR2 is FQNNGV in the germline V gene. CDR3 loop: CASSGPGQGAREQYV. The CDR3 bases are TGTGCCAGCAGCGGACCGGGACAGGGGGCGCGGGAGCAGTACGTC.

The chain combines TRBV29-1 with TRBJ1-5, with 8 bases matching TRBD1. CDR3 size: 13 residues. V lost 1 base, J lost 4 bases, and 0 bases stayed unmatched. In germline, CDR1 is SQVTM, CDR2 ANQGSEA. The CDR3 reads CSVEGTGNQPQHF. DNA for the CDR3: TGCAGCGTTGAAGGGACAGGGAATCAGCCCCAGCATTTT.

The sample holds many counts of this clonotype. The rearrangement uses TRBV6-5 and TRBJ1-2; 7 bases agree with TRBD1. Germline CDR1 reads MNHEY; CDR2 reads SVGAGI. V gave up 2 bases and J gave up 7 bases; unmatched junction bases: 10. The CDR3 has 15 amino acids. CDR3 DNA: TGTGCCAGCAGTTACCGGGGGCAGGGGGGAAGTGGCTACACCTTC. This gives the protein CASSYRGQGGSGYTF.

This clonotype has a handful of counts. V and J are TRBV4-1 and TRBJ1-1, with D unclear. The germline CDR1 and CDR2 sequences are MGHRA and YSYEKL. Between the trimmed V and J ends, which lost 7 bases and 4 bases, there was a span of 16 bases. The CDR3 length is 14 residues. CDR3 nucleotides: TGCGCCAGCAAGGGATTGAGTCTCGGCACTGAAGCTTTCTTT. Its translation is CASKGLSLGTEAFF.

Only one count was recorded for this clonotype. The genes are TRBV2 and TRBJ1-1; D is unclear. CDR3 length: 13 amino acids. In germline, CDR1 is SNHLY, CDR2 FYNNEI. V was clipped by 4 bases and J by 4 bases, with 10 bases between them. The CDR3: CASSATLGTEAFF. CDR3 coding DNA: TGTGCCAGCAGTGCTACCTTGGGCACTGAAGCTTTCTTT.

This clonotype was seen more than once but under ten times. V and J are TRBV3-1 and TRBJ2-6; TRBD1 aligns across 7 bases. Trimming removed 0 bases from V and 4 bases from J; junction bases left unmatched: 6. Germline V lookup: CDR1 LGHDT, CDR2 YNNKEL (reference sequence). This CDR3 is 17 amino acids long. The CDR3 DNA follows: TGTGCCAGCAGCCAAGACTTAGGGGGCTCCGGGGCCAACGTCCTGACTTTC. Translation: CASSQDLGGSGANVLTF. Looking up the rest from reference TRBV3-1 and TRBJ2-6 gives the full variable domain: DTAVSQTPKYLVTQMGNDKSIKCEQNLGHDTMYWYKQDSKKFLKIMFSYNNKELIINETVPNRFSPKSPDKAHLNLHINSLELGDSAVYFCASSQDLGGSGANVLTFGAGSRLTVL.

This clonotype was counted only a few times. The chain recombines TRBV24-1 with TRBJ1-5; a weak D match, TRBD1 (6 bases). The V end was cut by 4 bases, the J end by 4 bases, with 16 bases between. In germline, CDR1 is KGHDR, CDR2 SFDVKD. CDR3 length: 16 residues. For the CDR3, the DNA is TGTGCCACCAGTGACTCTAGAGGACAGCGGAATCAGCCCCAGCATTTT. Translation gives CATSDSRGQRNQPQHF.

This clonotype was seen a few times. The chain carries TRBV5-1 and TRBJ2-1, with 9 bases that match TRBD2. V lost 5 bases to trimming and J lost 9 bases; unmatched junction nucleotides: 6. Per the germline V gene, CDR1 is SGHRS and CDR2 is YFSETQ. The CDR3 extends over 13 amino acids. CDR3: CASSPPLAGEQFF. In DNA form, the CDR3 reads TGCGCCAGCAGTCCCCCACTAGCGGGTGAGCAGTTCTTC.